The rows below give T cell receptor beta chains drawn from one sample of a study of shared clonotypes between healthy human individuals. Only in-frame clones appear in the TCRdb table, and some are missing; sequencing was by immunoSEQ multiplex PCR. The data hold about 2.4 million clones, with around nine tenths observed a single time. Source material: naive CD4+ T cells sorted from blood. Source of these receptors: a man in his late teens or twenties in good health. Both conserved end residues are part of each CDR3. D genes are given only for firm matches. A clone size is listed for some rows: how often the clone was seen (once, few, many), or a class if it is expanded.

clone size: -; V gene: TRBV11-2; J gene: TRBJ1-2; D gene: TRBD1; CDR3 protein: CASSLGGADRAPNYGYTF; CDR3 DNA: TGTGCCAGCAGCTTAGGCGGTGCGGACAGGGCGCCTAACTATGGCTACACCTTC
clone size: few; V gene: TRBV19; J gene: TRBJ1-5; D gene: -; CDR3 protein: CATRDTYGGNQPQHF; CDR3 DNA: TGTGCCACCCGGGACACCTACGGGGGCAATCAGCCCCAGCATTTT
clone size: once; V gene: TRBV6-5; J gene: TRBJ1-2; D gene: TRBD1; CDR3 protein: CASSYRQGGTYGYTF; CDR3 DNA: TGTGCCAGCAGTTACCGGCAGGGGGGAACCTATGGCTACACCTTC
clone size: -; V gene: TRBV6-1; J gene: TRBJ2-3; D gene: -; CDR3 protein: CASSEERTVYTDTQYF; CDR3 DNA: TGTGCCAGCAGTGAAGAACGGACAGTATACACAGATACGCAGTATTTT
clone size: -; V gene: TRBV28; J gene: TRBJ1-4; D gene: TRBD1; CDR3 protein: CATLEGQGREKLFF; CDR3 DNA: TGTGCCACTTTAGAAGGACAGGGCCGGGAAAAACTGTTTTTT
clone size: -; V gene: TRBV11-2; J gene: TRBJ1-4; D gene: TRBD1; CDR3 protein: CASSPSVVQGNEKLFF; CDR3 DNA: TGTGCCAGCAGCCCAAGCGTTGTACAGGGGAATGAAAAACTGTTTTTT
clone size: -; V gene: TRBV5-6; J gene: TRBJ1-2; D gene: TRBD1; CDR3 protein: CASSFPDRGYGYTF; CDR3 DNA: TGTGCCAGCAGCTTCCCGGACAGGGGGTATGGCTACACCTTC
clone size: -; V gene: TRBV6-4; J gene: TRBJ2-3; D gene: -; CDR3 protein: CASSETRIDTQYF; CDR3 DNA: TGTGCCAGCAGTGAAACCCGAATAGATACGCAGTATTTT
clone size: -; V gene: TRBV10-3; J gene: TRBJ2-6; D gene: TRBD1; CDR3 protein: CAIRAGLSGTGMSGANVLTF; CDR3 DNA: TGTGCCATCAGGGCGGGTCTCTCCGGGACAGGGATGTCTGGGGCCAACGTCCTGACTTTC
clone size: -; V gene: TRBV19; J gene: TRBJ2-2; D gene: -; CDR3 protein: CASSITSLGGELFF; CDR3 DNA: TGTGCCAGTAGTATAACTAGCCTGGGCGGGGAGCTGTTTTTT
clone size: -; V gene: TRBV28; J gene: TRBJ2-1; D gene: -; CDR3 protein: CASSRTAGEQFF; CDR3 DNA: TGTGCCAGCAGCCGGACAGCAGGTGAGCAGTTCTTC
clone size: -; V gene: TRBV5-1; J gene: TRBJ1-2; D gene: -; CDR3 protein: CASSLMGGENYGYTF; CDR3 DNA: TGCGCCAGCAGCTTGATGGGGGGTGAGAACTATGGCTACACCTTC
clone size: -; V gene: TRBV2; J gene: TRBJ2-3; D gene: -; CDR3 protein: CASSETGRRFTDTQYF; CDR3 DNA: TGTGCCAGCAGTGAAACGGGGCGGAGGTTCACAGATACGCAGTATTTT
clone size: -; V gene: TRBV9; J gene: TRBJ1-1; D gene: -; CDR3 protein: CASSVGPTISTEAFF; CDR3 DNA: TGTGCCAGCAGCGTAGGACCTACAATCAGCACTGAAGCTTTCTTT
clone size: -; V gene: TRBV14; J gene: TRBJ1-2; D gene: -; CDR3 protein: CASSSFGGYGYTF; CDR3 DNA: TGTGCCAGCAGCTCCTTTGGAGGGTATGGCTACACCTTC